This T cell receptor (beta chain) appears in the sequencing data of a study of blood T cell repertoires in COVID-19. Across the whole study: Collection of acute and convalescent COVID-19 samples took place in the United States, Italy and Spain. Nucleic acid was either cDNA or gDNA, and it came from T cells, B-cell-depleted T cells, or PBMCs.

The CDR3 consists of 16 residues. Germline V gene sequence: CDR1 SGHRS, CDR2 YFSETQ. With V trimmed by 4 bases and J by 2 bases, 3 bases remained unmatched. Per the original data handling: Cell counts per sample came from amplifying reference gene primers. Assay: immunoSEQ multiplex PCR; the TCRdb copy retains only in-frame clones and omits some. V and J calls and clone size are those listed in that table; D and trimming were worked out from the DNA. The table shows tens of thousands of clones, with roughly 88% occurring only once. This clonotype was obtained from a man older than 75 with active or convalescent COVID-19. The chain links TRBV5-1 to TRBJ2-2; TRBD2 matches 12 bases. Specimen: peripheral blood. The CDR3 here is CASSTGLAGNTGELFF. In DNA form, the CDR3 reads TGCGCCAGCAGCACGGGACTAGCGGGTAACACCGGGGAGCTGTTTTTT.